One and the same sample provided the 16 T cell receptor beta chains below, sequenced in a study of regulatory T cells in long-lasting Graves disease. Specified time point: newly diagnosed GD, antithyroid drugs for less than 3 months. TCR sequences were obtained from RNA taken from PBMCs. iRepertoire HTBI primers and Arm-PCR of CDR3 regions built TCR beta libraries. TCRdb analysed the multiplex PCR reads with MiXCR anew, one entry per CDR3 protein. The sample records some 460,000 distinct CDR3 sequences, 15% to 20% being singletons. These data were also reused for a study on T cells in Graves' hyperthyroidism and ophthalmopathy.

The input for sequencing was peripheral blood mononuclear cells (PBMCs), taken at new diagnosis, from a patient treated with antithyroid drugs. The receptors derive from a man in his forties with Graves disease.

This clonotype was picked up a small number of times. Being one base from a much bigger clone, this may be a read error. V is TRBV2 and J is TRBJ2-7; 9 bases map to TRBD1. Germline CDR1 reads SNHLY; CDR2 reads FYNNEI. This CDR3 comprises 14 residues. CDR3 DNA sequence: TGTGCCAGCAGTGGACAGGGGGTCTCCTACGGGCAGTACTTC. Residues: CASSGQGVSYGQYF.

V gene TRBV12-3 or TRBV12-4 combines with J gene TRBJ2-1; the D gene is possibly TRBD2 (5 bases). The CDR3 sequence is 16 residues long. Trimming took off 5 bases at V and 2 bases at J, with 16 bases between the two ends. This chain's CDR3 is CASSGDPGSAYNEQFF. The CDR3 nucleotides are TGTGCCAGCAGTGGAGACCCAGGTAGCGCCTACAATGAGCAGTTCTTC.

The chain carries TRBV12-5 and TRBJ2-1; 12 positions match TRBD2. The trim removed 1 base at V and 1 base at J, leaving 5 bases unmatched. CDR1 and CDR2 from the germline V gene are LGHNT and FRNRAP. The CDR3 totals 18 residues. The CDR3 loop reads CASGLGLAGVKSYNEQFF. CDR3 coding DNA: TGTGCTAGTGGTTTGGGACTAGCGGGAGTAAAGTCCTACAATGAGCAGTTCTTC.

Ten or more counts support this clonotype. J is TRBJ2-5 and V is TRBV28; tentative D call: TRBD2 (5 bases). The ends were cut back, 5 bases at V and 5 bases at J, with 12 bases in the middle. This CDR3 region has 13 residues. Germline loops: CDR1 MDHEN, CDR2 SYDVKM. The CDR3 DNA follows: TGTGCCAGCAGTACTCCGGGGAAGGAGACCCAGTACTTC. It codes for CASSTPGKETQYF.

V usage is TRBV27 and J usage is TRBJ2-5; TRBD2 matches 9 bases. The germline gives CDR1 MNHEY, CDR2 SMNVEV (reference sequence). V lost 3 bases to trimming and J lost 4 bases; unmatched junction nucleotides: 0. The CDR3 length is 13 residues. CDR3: CASSFSGRETQYF. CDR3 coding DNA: TGTGCCAGCAGTTTTAGCGGGAGAGAGACCCAGTACTTC.

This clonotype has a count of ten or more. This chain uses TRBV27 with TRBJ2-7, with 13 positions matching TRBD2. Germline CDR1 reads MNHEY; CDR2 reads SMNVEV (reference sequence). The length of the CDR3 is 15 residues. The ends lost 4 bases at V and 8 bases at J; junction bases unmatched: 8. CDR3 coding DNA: TGTGCCAGCAGTTCAGGACTAGCGGGAGAAGAGAAGCAGTACTTC. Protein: CASSSGLAGEEKQYF.

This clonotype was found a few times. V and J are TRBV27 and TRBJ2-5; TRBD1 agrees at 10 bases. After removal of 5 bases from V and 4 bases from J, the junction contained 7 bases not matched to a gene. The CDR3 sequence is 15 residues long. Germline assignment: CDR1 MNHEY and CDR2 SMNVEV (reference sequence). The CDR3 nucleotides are TGTGCCAGCAGTCCGTTGACAGGGGGCTTAGAGACCCAGTACTTC. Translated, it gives CASSPLTGGLETQYF.

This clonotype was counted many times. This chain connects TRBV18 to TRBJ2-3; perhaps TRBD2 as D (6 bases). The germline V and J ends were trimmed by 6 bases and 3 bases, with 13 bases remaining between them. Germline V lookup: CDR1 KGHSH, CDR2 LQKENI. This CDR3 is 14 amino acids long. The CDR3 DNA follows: TGTGCCAGCTCCCACCAAGGGACTACAGATACGCAGTATTTT. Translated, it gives CASSHQGTTDTQYF.

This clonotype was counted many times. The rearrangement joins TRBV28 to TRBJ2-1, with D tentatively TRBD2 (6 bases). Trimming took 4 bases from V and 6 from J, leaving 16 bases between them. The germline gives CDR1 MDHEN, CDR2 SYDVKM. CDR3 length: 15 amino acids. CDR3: CASSSAGIPGNEQFF. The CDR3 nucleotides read TGTGCCAGCAGTTCGGCGGGAATCCCAGGCAATGAGCAGTTCTTC. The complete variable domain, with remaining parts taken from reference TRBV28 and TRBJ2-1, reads DVKVTQSSRYLVKRTGEKVFLECVQDMDHENMFWYRQDPGLGLRLIYFSYDVKMKEKGDIPEGYSVSREKKERFSLILESASTNQTSMYLCASSSAGIPGNEQFFGPGTRLTVL.

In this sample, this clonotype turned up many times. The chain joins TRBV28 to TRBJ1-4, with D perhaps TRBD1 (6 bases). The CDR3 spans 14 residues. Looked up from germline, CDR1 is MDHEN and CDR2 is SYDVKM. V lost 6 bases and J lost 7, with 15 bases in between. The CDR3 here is CASRLRGISEKLFF. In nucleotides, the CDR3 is TGTGCCAGCAGGTTAAGGGGGATAAGTGAAAAACTGTTTTTT. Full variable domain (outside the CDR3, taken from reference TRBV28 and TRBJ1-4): DVKVTQSSRYLVKRTGEKVFLECVQDMDHENMFWYRQDPGLGLRLIYFSYDVKMKEKGDIPEGYSVSREKKERFSLILESASTNQTSMYLCASRLRGISEKLFFGSGTQLSVL.

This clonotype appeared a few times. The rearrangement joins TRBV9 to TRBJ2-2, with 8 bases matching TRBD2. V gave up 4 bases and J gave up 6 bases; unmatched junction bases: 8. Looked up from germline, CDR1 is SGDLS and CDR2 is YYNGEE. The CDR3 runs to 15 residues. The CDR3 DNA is TGTGCCAGCAGCTTCAAAGCGGGAGAGGCCGGGGAGCTGTTTTTT. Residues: CASSFKAGEAGELFF.

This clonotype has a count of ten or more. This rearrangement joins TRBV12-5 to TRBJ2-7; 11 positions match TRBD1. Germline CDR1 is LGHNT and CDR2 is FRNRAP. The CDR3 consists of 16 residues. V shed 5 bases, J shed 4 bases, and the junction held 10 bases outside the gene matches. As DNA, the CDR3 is TGTGCTAGTGGTGATGACGGACAGGGGGCGTTTTACGAGCAGTACTTC. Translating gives CASGDDGQGAFYEQYF.

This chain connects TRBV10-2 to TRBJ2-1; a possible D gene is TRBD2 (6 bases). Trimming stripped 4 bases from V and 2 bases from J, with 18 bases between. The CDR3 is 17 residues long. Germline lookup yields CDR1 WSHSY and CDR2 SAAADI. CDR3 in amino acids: CASSASRPGGPYNEQFF. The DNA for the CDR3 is TGCGCCAGCAGTGCATCCCGCCCCGGAGGGCCCTACAATGAGCAGTTCTTC.

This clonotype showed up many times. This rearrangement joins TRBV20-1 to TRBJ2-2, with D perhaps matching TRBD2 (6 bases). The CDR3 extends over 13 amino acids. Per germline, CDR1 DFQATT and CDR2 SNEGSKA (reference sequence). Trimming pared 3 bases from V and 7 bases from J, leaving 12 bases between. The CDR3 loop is CSASREQGGELFF. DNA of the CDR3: TGCAGTGCTAGCCGGGAGCAGGGCGGGGAGCTGTTTTTT.

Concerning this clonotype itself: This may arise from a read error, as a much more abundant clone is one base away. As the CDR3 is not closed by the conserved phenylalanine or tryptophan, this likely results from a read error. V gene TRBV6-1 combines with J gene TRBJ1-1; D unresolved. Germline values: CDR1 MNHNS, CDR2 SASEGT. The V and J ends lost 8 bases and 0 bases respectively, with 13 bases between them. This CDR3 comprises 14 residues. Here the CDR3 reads CASLPGRMNTEAFL. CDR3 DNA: TGTGCCAGCTTGCCCGGACGGATGAACACTGAAGCTTTCCTT.

The CDR3 region has the DNA TGTGCCAGCAGTTTCCCGACCCGGACCCTACGGACTGAAGCTTTCTTT. This codes for CASSFPTRTLRTEAFF. V usage is TRBV28 and J usage is TRBJ1-1; D gene unclear. V was pared by 3 bases and J by 5 bases, with 19 bases between. Germline V lookup: CDR1 MDHEN, CDR2 SYDVKM. The CDR3 totals 16 residues. The full variable domain, rest sourced from reference TRBV28 and TRBJ1-1, is DVKVTQSSRYLVKRTGEKVFLECVQDMDHENMFWYRQDPGLGLRLIYFSYDVKMKEKGDIPEGYSVSREKKERFSLILESASTNQTSMYLCASSFPTRTLRTEAFFGQGTRLTVV.